The rows below give T cell receptor beta chains drawn from one sample of a study of blood T cells in healthy people across ages. Each CDR3 protein gets one entry after TCRdb re-called the 5' RACE reads with MiXCR. The repertoire holds approximately 940,000 distinct CDR3 sequences, with about 48% as singletons. The sequenced sample consisted of blood. These receptor sequences come from a man younger than 45 in good health. CDR3s include the opening cysteine and the closing phenylalanine or tryptophan. The D gene is left open where the match is weak.

d_gene | v_gene | CDR3aa
. | TRBV5-1 | CASSLRGMGSDTQYF
. | TRBV10-2 | CASATAGGNNEQFF
TRBD1 | TRBV27 | CASSQRSAGQKAFF
. | TRBV7-3 | CASSEQPDPLDGELFF
. | TRBV12-3/TRBV12-4 | CASRSIYSARTEAFF
. | TRBV3-1 | CASSPPGRGNTGELFF
. | TRBV7-9 | CASIFPLRDLAYNDQFF
TRBD2 | TRBV7-3 | CASSLTLASGGNEQFF
. | TRBV5-1 | CASSASWTVTDTQYF
TRBD2 | TRBV6-2/TRBV6-3 | CASSRTPSGGPFNEQFF
TRBD2 | TRBV20-1 | CSARATLLAGGDNEQYF
. | TRBV7-2 | CASSSEGRTYNEQFF
. | TRBV6-5 | CASSYKAGLETQYF
TRBD2 | TRBV20-1 | CSAKSGGASYNEQFF
. | TRBV4-2 | CASSRILGEEDEQYF
. | TRBV20-1 | CSASYRGYEQYF
. | TRBV6-2/TRBV6-3 | CASGRTTDTQYF
. | TRBV7-9 | CASSLSPGVYEQYF
. | TRBV20-1 | CSAREDYGYTF
TRBD2 | TRBV10-1 | CASSSGGEYNEQFF
. | TRBV4-3 | CASSQGASTRAGELFF